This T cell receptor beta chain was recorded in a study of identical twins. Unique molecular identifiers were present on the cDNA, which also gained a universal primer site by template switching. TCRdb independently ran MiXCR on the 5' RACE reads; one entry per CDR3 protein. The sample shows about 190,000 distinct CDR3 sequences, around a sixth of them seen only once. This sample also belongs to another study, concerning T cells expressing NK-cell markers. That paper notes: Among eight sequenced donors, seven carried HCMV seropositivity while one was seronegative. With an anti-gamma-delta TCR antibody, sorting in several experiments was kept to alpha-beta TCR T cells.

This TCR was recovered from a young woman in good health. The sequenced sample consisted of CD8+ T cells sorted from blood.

CDR3 sequence: CASSSELGETQYF. Here the CDR3 DNA reads TGTGCCAGCAGCTCAGAACTAGGAGAGACCCAGTACTTC. This chain joins TRBV5-5 and TRBJ2-5; possibly TRBD2 for D (5 bases). The germline gives CDR1 SGHKS, CDR2 YYEKEE (reference sequence). The CDR3 totals 13 residues. V was pared by 3 bases and J by 4 bases, with 10 bases between.